This is a list of T cell receptor beta chains from one sample in a study of blood T cell repertoires in COVID-19. TCRdb's copy holds only in-frame clones and misses some; the assay was immunoSEQ multiplex PCR. The sample consists of approximately 230,000 clones, 85% to 90% of them appearing once. The sequenced sample was peripheral blood. These receptors all stem from a man older than 75 with acute or convalescent COVID-19. Each CDR3 is given with its conserved first and last residue. D genes are given only for firm matches.

j_gene: TRBJ1-3; v_gene: TRBV27; d_gene: TRBD1; CDR3nt: TGTGCCAGCAGTTTAAGGACAGGGGCTGGAAACACCATATATTTT; CDR3aa: CASSLRTGAGNTIYF
j_gene: TRBJ2-7; v_gene: TRBV19; d_gene: TRBD2; CDR3nt: TGTGCCAGTAGTATAGGAACTAGCGGGTCCTACGAGCAGTACTTC; CDR3aa: CASSIGTSGSYEQYF
j_gene: TRBJ2-1; v_gene: TRBV14; d_gene: -; CDR3nt: TGTGCCAGCAGCCCTTCCAGAGGCTACAATGAGCAGTTCTTC; CDR3aa: CASSPSRGYNEQFF
j_gene: TRBJ2-1; v_gene: TRBV5-4; d_gene: -; CDR3nt: TGTGCCAGCAGCTTGAATCCTACAGGCCCGAATGAGCAGTTCTTC; CDR3aa: CASSLNPTGPNEQFF
j_gene: TRBJ1-3; v_gene: TRBV7-2; d_gene: -; CDR3nt: TGTGCCAGCAGTCTACAGGCCAATCCTTTCTCTGGAAACACCATATATTTT; CDR3aa: CASSLQANPFSGNTIYF
j_gene: TRBJ1-2; v_gene: TRBV7-2; d_gene: TRBD1; CDR3nt: TGTGCCAGCAGCTCGCAGGGGGCGCGTGACTATGGCTACACCTTC; CDR3aa: CASSSQGARDYGYTF
j_gene: TRBJ1-4; v_gene: TRBV6-6; d_gene: TRBD1; CDR3nt: TGTGCCAGCAGCCTACCGGGACAGCAGAATGAAAAACTGTTTTTT; CDR3aa: CASSLPGQQNEKLFF
j_gene: TRBJ2-5; v_gene: TRBV6-2/TRBV6-3; d_gene: TRBD1; CDR3nt: TGTGCCAGCAGTTATCTTGCCGGGACAGGAGAGACCCAGTACTTC; CDR3aa: CASSYLAGTGETQYF
j_gene: TRBJ1-5; v_gene: TRBV6-6; d_gene: -; CDR3nt: TGTGCCAGCGTTAACGGACAGCTCAATCAGCCCCAGCATTTT; CDR3aa: CASVNGQLNQPQHF
j_gene: TRBJ1-1; v_gene: TRBV4-1; d_gene: -; CDR3nt: TGCGCCAGCAGCCAAGCCTTGGACAGAGACACTGAAGCTTTCTTT; CDR3aa: CASSQALDRDTEAFF
j_gene: TRBJ1-1; v_gene: TRBV18; d_gene: -; CDR3nt: TGTGCCAGCTCACCACCGCGAGTTTCCGTGAACACTGAAGCTTTCTTT; CDR3aa: CASSPPRVSVNTEAFF
j_gene: TRBJ1-2; v_gene: TRBV6-5; d_gene: -; CDR3nt: TGTGCCAGCAGTTACTTGGACAGCGGCGGCTACACCTTC; CDR3aa: CASSYLDSGGYTF
j_gene: TRBJ1-2; v_gene: TRBV23-1; d_gene: -; CDR3nt: TGCGCCAGCAGTATTGCCCTGGGGGGATTCTATGGCTACACCTTC; CDR3aa: CASSIALGGFYGYTF
j_gene: TRBJ2-5; v_gene: TRBV4-2; d_gene: -; CDR3nt: TGTGCCAGCAGCCAAGAAGGAGCGGTGGAGACCCAGTACTTC; CDR3aa: CASSQEGAVETQYF
j_gene: TRBJ2-3; v_gene: TRBV7-2; d_gene: TRBD2; CDR3nt: TGTGCCAGCAGCTTAGGGACTAGCGCAAGTTATACGCAGTATTTT; CDR3aa: CASSLGTSASYTQYF
j_gene: TRBJ2-1; v_gene: TRBV18; d_gene: TRBD2; CDR3nt: TGTGCCAGCTCACCCACTAGCGGGAGGGAAGGGGAGCAGTTCTTC; CDR3aa: CASSPTSGREGEQFF
j_gene: TRBJ1-1; v_gene: TRBV5-6; d_gene: -; CDR3nt: TGTGCCAGCAGCTCGCTGGGGGGGGGCAACACTGAAGCTTTCTTT; CDR3aa: CASSSLGGGNTEAFF